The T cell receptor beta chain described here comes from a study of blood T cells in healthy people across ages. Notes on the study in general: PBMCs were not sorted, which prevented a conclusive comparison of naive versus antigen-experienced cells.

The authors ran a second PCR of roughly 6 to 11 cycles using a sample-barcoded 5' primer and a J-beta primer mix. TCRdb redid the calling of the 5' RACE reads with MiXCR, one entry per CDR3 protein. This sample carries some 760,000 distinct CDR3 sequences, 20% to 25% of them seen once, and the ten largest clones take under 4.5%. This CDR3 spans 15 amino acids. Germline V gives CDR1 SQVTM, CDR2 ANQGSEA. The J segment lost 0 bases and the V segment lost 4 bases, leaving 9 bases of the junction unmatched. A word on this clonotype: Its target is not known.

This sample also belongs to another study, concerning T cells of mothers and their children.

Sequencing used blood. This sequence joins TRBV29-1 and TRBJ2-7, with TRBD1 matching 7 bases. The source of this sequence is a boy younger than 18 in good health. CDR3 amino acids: CSVGQDRSFSYEQYF. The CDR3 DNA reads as TGCAGCGTTGGCCAGGACAGGAGTTTCTCCTACGAGCAGTACTTC.